This T cell receptor (beta chain) was identified during a study of cytomegalovirus exposure and HLA in healthy donors. The overall study: Unique TCRs from HLA-typed donors, 75 million to 100 million of them, were held in an early data release.

Findings and caveats of the study: Common viral pathogens seemed, in a later analysis, to connect with several of the most significant clusters.

The PCR made use of 60 Vbeta and 13 Jbeta primers. Assay: immunoSEQ multiplex PCR; the TCRdb copy retains only in-frame clones and omits some. Of around 130,000 clones in the sample, about 80% were seen once. V was cut by 1 base and J by 3 bases, with 19 bases left in between. Germline loops: CDR1 SGHDT, CDR2 YYEEEE. This CDR3 has 18 amino acids. With respect to this clone: Its antigen is not known.

Sequenced input: PBMCs. This rearrangement joins TRBV5-6 to TRBJ1-4; no firm D call. The sequence was obtained from a woman aged 40 to 50 in good health and CMV-seronegative. The CDR3 DNA reads as TGTGCCAGCAGCTTGACCGTGGGTCCCTTAGCCTCTAATGAAAAACTGTTTTTT. Translating it yields CASSLTVGPLASNEKLFF.